Included here is one T cell receptor beta chain sequence, with context. Some clones are missing from TCRdb's copy, which holds only in-frame ones; the method was immunoSEQ multiplex PCR. The data contain around 130,000 clones, roughly 80% of them singletons. The data derive from a study of blood T cell repertoires in COVID-19. V lost 5 bases and J lost 0, with 13 bases in between. CDR3 size: 15 residues. From germline, CDR1 is SGHTA and CDR2 FQGNSA. The chain joins TRBV7-2 to TRBJ1-2; D call uncertain. This sequence was found in a human donor in a cohort sampled during active COVID-19. Specimen: peripheral blood. The DNA for the CDR3 is TGTGCCAGCAGCCTCTACAGCATAACTAACTATGGCTACACCTTC. Translation: CASSLYSITNYGYTF.